This TCR beta chain came from a study of T cell responses to AZD1222 COVID-19 vaccine (dated by TCRdb to about 2021). For the study in its entirety: AZD1222 recipients whose second dose came at about 4 weeks and those whose second dose came at about 12 weeks were combined into one group, since spike-specific TCR depth and breadth did not differ between the two schedules. TCR sequencing covered some 240 trial participants: 200 to 220 given two doses of AZD1222 and approximately 25 given two doses of MenACWY control vaccine. Trial participants were enrolled by age into 18-55, 56-69 and 70-plus year subgroups, with about 150, 27 and 61 TCR-sequenced participants respectively.

A note on this clone: Its antigen is currently not known. Base-call qualities are not available, and no considerably larger clone is one nucleotide away.

The research as a whole found: A significant rise in spike-specific TCR breadth and depth was observed after two AZD1222 doses relative to day 0 and relative to MenACWY recipients. The whole spike protein was spanned by vaccine-associated CD4 TCRs, and dominant responses were seen in regions 160-218 and 743-854. Conclusions about previously exposed vaccinees are limited because only six or seven AZD1222 recipients were SARS-CoV-2 seropositive at baseline. Most participants were white British and females outnumbered males, and the authors suggested that clonal diversity may have been underestimated. No day 14 peak-response samples were available, so repertoires were characterized only after the peak T cell response. Reportedly, almost half of the unique spike-specific TCRs recognized epitopes lying outside the regions that are mutated in the B.1.351 and B.1.1.7 variants. In the small 56-69-year group, the increase in depth fell short of significance, most likely because of low power.

The CDR3 regions of human TCRbeta chains were subjected to immunosequencing. In the paper's pipeline: TCRs in the repertoires were matched against a reference library of SARS-CoV-2-specific TCRs that had been generated with the MIRA antigen-specificity platform. Breadth meant the fraction of unique TCRs that were SARS-CoV-2-associated, whereas depth meant the fraction of total T cells that were SARS-CoV-2-associated. Using the MIRA data, every spike-specific TCR was mapped to the spike region that the TCR reacted to and assigned to either a CD4 or a CD8 class. Log10-transformed breadth and depth values were compared by one-way ANOVA with Sidak's multiple comparisons tests. In TCRdb, the immuneACCESS table is reduced to in-frame sequences with V and J assigned. These tables do not hold every clone; where another copy was compared, an unresolved V gene accounts for under half, and the others remain unexplained. V and J calls and clone size are as listed in that table; D and trimming were resolved from the DNA. Here the sample has over 130,000 clones; 89% occur a single time. Over 3.5% of the sample belongs to the ten largest clones.

Per the publication, the time point label means: baseline before first vaccination. Vaccinee samples were obtained from the UK trials COV001 and COV002, which included a single-blind randomized controlled phase 2/3 trial of AZD1222 (ChAdOx1 nCoV-19) in healthy adults. Trial participant PBMC samples were collected at day 0 and day 28 after the second dose for TCRbeta chain sequencing. Including the terminal cysteine and phenylalanine, the CDR3 comprises 13 residues. Only CDR3 DNA remains: 39 bases, in frame from the first base. Based on the germline V gene, the CDR1 and CDR2 sequences are SGHAT and FQNNGV. V is pared back by 1 base and J by 2 bases, with 5 bases lying between the germline termini.

The chain is encoded by TRBV11-2 joined to TRBJ2-5, with the D gene uncertain. The receptor's source is an adult in good health. Here the sequenced sample was peripheral blood, taken on day 0 of AZD1222 vaccination. Here the CDR3 is given as CASSLATQETQYF. DNA sequence: TGTGCCAGCAGCTTAGCTACTCAAGAGACCCAGTACTTC.